This T cell receptor beta chain is from a study of blood T cell repertoires in COVID-19. Overall study context: From T cells, B-cell-depleted T cells, or PBMCs came the material, which was cDNA or gDNA.

The V gene lost 3 bases and the J gene lost 1 base, with 12 bases spanning the gap. Germline V gene data show CDR1 as LNHDA and CDR2 as SQIVND (reference sequence). The CDR3 runs to 15 residues. TCRdb keeps only in-frame clones here, not all; method: immunoSEQ multiplex PCR. The repertoire includes about 130,000 clones, about 79% of them detected once, and about 17% sits in the top ten. The source material was peripheral blood. This sequence joins TRBV19 and TRBJ1-1, with D perhaps matching TRBD1 (6 bases). This TCR came from a woman in her forties or fifties with acute or convalescent COVID-19. CDR3 sequence reads: CASSMVTGPNTEAFF. The DNA for the CDR3 is TGTGCCAGTAGTATGGTTACAGGGCCGAACACTGAAGCTTTCTTT. Supplemented by reference TRBV19 and TRBJ1-1, the full variable domain reads DGGITQSPKYLFRKEGQNVTLSCEQNLNHDAMYWYRQDPGQGLRLIYYSQIVNDFQKGDIAEGYSVSREKKESFPLTVTSAQKNPTAFYLCASSMVTGPNTEAFFGQGTRLTVV.